Listed below are T cell receptor beta chains from one sample, sequenced in a study of T cell responses to AZD1222 COVID-19 vaccine. The table came from immunoSEQ multiplex PCR; TCRdb's copy has only in-frame clones and leaves some out. The sample has more than 150,000 clones; around nine tenths are singletons. This specimen was peripheral blood, taken on day 0 of AZD1222 vaccination. The receptors come from an adult in good health. Each CDR3 is given with its conserved first and last residue. D genes are given only for firm matches. A clone size is listed for some rows: how often the clone was seen (once, few, many), or a class if it is expanded.

d_gene	v_gene	j_gene	abundance	CDR3nt	CDR3aa
.	TRBV28	TRBJ1-4	.	TGTGCCAGCAAAACAGAAGGTCGTACTAATGAAAAACTGTTTTTT	CASKTEGRTNEKLFF
TRBD1	TRBV9	TRBJ1-2	few	TGTGCCAGCAGTCGACAGGGGCGAAATAACTATGGCTACACCTTC	CASSRQGRNNYGYTF
TRBD1	TRBV4-1	TRBJ1-1	.	TGCGCCAGCAGCCCACAGGGGCGACCCGGGGTTTTCTTT	CASSPQGRPGVFF
TRBD1	TRBV28	TRBJ1-1	.	TGTGCCAGCACTTTAGGGGGCTTGGGCACTGAAGCTTTCTTT	CASTLGGLGTEAFF
.	TRBV28	TRBJ1-6	.	TGTGCCAGCAGTTTACGGCAGGCCGCGTCCTATAATTCACCCCTCCACTTT	CASSLRQAASYNSPLHF
.	TRBV14	TRBJ1-2	.	TGTGCCAGCAGCCAACACAGTACCCCTATGGGTGGCTACACCTTC	CASSQHSTPMGGYTF
.	TRBV27	TRBJ1-2	.	TGTGCCAGCGCCGAGGAACCCAGGAGTATCTATGGCTACACCTTC	CASAEEPRSIYGYTF
TRBD1	TRBV3-1/TRBV3-2	TRBJ2-5	.	TGTGCCAGCAGCCAAGTCGGCAGGGGGCAGGAGACCCAGTACTTC	CASSQVGRGQETQYF
.	TRBV2	TRBJ1-5	.	TGTGCCAGCAGTATATACAGTGGGACGGCCGCCGGCAATCAGCCCCAGCATTTT	CASSIYSGTAAGNQPQHF
TRBD1	TRBV6-5	TRBJ1-3	once	TGTGCCAGCAGGCCCAGGGGGCAAGAAAACACCATATATTTT	CASRPRGQENTIYF
.	TRBV15	TRBJ1-4	.	TGTGCCACCAGCAGAGATGGGAAGGAAAATGAAAAACTGTTTTTT	CATSRDGKENEKLFF
.	TRBV6-5	TRBJ2-6	.	TGTGCCAGCAGTTATTCGGGCCCTGGGGCCAACGTCCTGACTTTC	CASSYSGPGANVLTF
TRBD1	TRBV29-1	TRBJ1-2	.	TGCAGCGTTGCAGGACAGGCGACACCGAATAACTATGGCTACACCTTC	CSVAGQATPNNYGYTF
.	TRBV6-5	TRBJ1-1	.	TGTGCCAGCAGCCGTACAGGAACGGAAGCTTTCTTT	CASSRTGTEAFF
.	TRBV6-5	TRBJ1-5	.	TGTGCCAGCAGTCTTCAAGGTGAGGGTCAGCCCCAGCATTTT	CASSLQGEGQPQHF
.	TRBV25-1	TRBJ1-6	.	TGTGCCAGCAGAATGACCGGGACGGCTAATTCACCCCTCCACTTT	CASRMTGTANSPLHF
.	TRBV4-1	TRBJ2-1	.	TGCGCCAGCAGCCCGGCTCCTAGCTCCTACAATGAGCAGTTCTTC	CASSPAPSSYNEQFF
.	TRBV5-1	TRBJ1-2	once	TGCGCCAGCAGCTCAGGACAGACCTATGGCTACACCTTC	CASSSGQTYGYTF
.	TRBV6-5	TRBJ1-6	.	TGTGCCAGCAAGCGGGGGCAAAATTCACCCCTCCACTTT	CASKRGQNSPLHF
TRBD1	TRBV7-9	TRBJ2-3	.	TGTGCCAGCAGCCAGGGGACAGGGGGGAGTACAGATACGCAGTATTTT	CASSQGTGGSTDTQYF
TRBD1	TRBV6-5	TRBJ2-5	once	TGTGCCAGCAGCCTGGACAGGGGGTCAGAGACCCAGTACTTC	CASSLDRGSETQYF
.	TRBV5-1	TRBJ1-3	.	TGCGCCAGCAGCCTACACGGGGACCCGAGACTTGAAAACACCATATATTTT	CASSLHGDPRLENTIYF
.	TRBV29-1	TRBJ1-2	once	TGCAGCGTTGTTGTCAGGGGTGGCTACACCTTC	CSVVVRGGYTF
TRBD2	TRBV19	TRBJ2-7	.	TGTGCCAGTAGTAGGTTACTAGCGGGGGCCTACGAGCAGTACTTC	CASSRLLAGAYEQYF
.	TRBV27	TRBJ1-5	.	TGTGCCAGCAGTTTATGGGGCAATCAGCCCCAGCATTTT	CASSLWGNQPQHF
TRBD1	TRBV7-9	TRBJ2-7	.	TGTGCCAGCAGCTTATTCACAGGGGGCTACGAGCAGTACTTC	CASSLFTGGYEQYF
.	TRBV6-5	TRBJ1-4	.	TGTGCCATATCCTATGGGGTAGGAAATGAAAAACTGTTTTTT	CAISYGVGNEKLFF
.	TRBV30	TRBJ2-3	.	TGTGCCTGGGTAGTGGGGACGACAGATACGCAGTATTTT	CAWVVGTTDTQYF
.	TRBV19	TRBJ1-1	once	TGTGCCAGTAGTACACAGCCGAACACTGAAGCTTTCTTT	CASSTQPNTEAFF
.	TRBV6-2/TRBV6-3	TRBJ1-5	.	TGTGCCAGCAGTTACTCTAAGGGGCGCCGCAATCAGCCCCAGCATTTT	CASSYSKGRRNQPQHF
.	TRBV7-8	TRBJ1-2	.	TGTGCCAGCAGCTTAGGACAGGCGGGAAGACGTCCTTTCTACACCTTC	CASSLGQAGRRPFYTF
.	TRBV7-8	TRBJ1-2	.	TGTGCCAGCGGACCCGTAGCCAAGACTAACTATGGCTACACCTTC	CASGPVAKTNYGYTF
.	TRBV9	TRBJ1-1	.	TGTGCCAGCAGTGACGGTGGCAGGGGCGGCACTGAAGCTTTCTTT	CASSDGGRGGTEAFF
.	TRBV10-3	TRBJ2-1	.	TGTGCCATCACCGATCTTTATGGGACCTCCTACAATGAGCAGTTCTTC	CAITDLYGTSYNEQFF
TRBD1	TRBV19	TRBJ1-4	.	TGTGCCAGTACCGAGGGGGACAGGGGCGGAAAACTGTTTTTT	CASTEGDRGGKLFF
.	TRBV4-3	TRBJ2-6	.	TGCGCCAGCAGCCAAGACAGGACCTCTGGGGCCAACGTCCTGACTTTC	CASSQDRTSGANVLTF
.	TRBV10-2	TRBJ2-7	once	TGCGCCAGCAGTCGGGACTTCCGGGAGCAGTACTTC	CASSRDFREQYF
.	TRBV6-5	TRBJ1-2	.	TGTGCCAGCAGTTTCCGGACAGCCGCGCGCTATGGCTACACCTTC	CASSFRTAARYGYTF
TRBD1	TRBV28	TRBJ1-4	.	TGTGCCAGCAGAGGCAGGGGGTATCCAACTAATGAAAAACTGTTTTTT	CASRGRGYPTNEKLFF
.	TRBV4-1	TRBJ1-2	.	TGCGCCAGCAGCCAAGGACCAGGGATCAACTATGGCTACACCTTC	CASSQGPGINYGYTF
.	TRBV11-2	TRBJ1-1	.	TGTGCCAGCAGCGCAGTTATTGGCACTGAAGCTTTCTTT	CASSAVIGTEAFF
.	TRBV29-1	TRBJ1-2	.	TGCAGCGTGTTCCCACGGGAGAGTCACTATGGCTACACCTTC	CSVFPRESHYGYTF
.	TRBV19	TRBJ1-3	.	TGTGCCAGTAGTCCCCGAAGTGCGGCTGGAAACACCATATATTTT	CASSPRSAAGNTIYF
TRBD2	TRBV4-3	TRBJ2-1	.	TGCGCCAGCAGCCAATACCTAGCGGGGGGATTTGACAATGAGCAGTTCTTC	CASSQYLAGGFDNEQFF
.	TRBV11-2	TRBJ1-2	.	TGTGCCAGCAGCCCCCGCCCTGGGGTAGACTATGGCTACACCTTC	CASSPRPGVDYGYTF
.	TRBV7-9	TRBJ1-4	.	TGTGCCAGCGTCAGGGACGCGGGGTTGTATGAAAAACTGTTTTTT	CASVRDAGLYEKLFF
TRBD1	TRBV9	TRBJ2-2	.	TGTGCCAGCAGCGCCCGGACAGGGACGGACGGGGAGCTGTTTTTT	CASSARTGTDGELFF
.	TRBV6-5	TRBJ1-2	.	TGTGCCAGCAGGGGAGGGGTCAATTTCTATGGCTACACCTTC	CASRGGVNFYGYTF
.	TRBV30	TRBJ2-7	once	TGTGCCTGGAGTCAAGGGGACTTCTACGAGCAGTACTTC	CAWSQGDFYEQYF
.	TRBV27	TRBJ2-7	.	TGTGCCAGCAGTTCCCCTGCCGGTGAGCAGTACTTC	CASSSPAGEQYF